This paragraph covers one TCR beta chain sequence. No cognate antigen has been identified for it. Within one base of it there is no much larger clone, and no base qualities were kept. The entry originates in a study of blood T cell repertoires in COVID-19 (dated by TCRdb to about 2020). Concerning the study at large: Collaborator samples came from the United States, Italy and Spain and covered acute and convalescent phases of COVID-19. The prospective study material was composed of cDNA or gDNA derived from T cells, B-cell-depleted T cells, or PBMCs. Subjects who had been exposed to COVID-19, were actively infected with it, or had recovered from it provided the deeply sampled blood TCRbeta repertoires that made up the dataset. The repertoires were released in a freely available public database intended as a resource for research on the immune response to SARS-CoV-2. The samples were drawn from two sources: the first 160 participants of the ongoing ImmuneRACE study, and 1,000 to 1,500 subjects contributed by 6 global collaborators. The sample metadata nearly always contained a de-identified subject ID, COVID-19 status, age in years and sex. Where HLA class I and class II types were available, the types were taken from metadata supplied by the sample provider, not from assay-based typing. Overall results and qualifications from the work: The quantity of clinical and demographic metadata differed by source and by participant and was supplied without curation.

TCRbeta CDR3 regions were amplified from genomic DNA using the immunoSEQ Assay, a bias-controlled multiplex PCR. The original pipeline was this. The number of nucleated cells in each sample was estimated from the amplification of reference gene primers within the assay. Sequence reads were collapsed and filtered to measure the absolute abundance of every unique TCRbeta CDR3 rearrangement. For each sample, productive Simpson clonality was calculated by taking the square root of Simpson's diversity index across productive rearrangements. Here the immuneACCESS table is served through TCRdb, limited to in-frame sequences with V and J called. Missing clones are a known gap in these copies; in checked studies unresolved V genes cover under half, and the rest lacks a known reason. That table is the source of V, J and clone size, and D and trimming were worked out from the DNA. The sample table shows some 130,000 clones, and roughly 80% are seen once. Clones ranked in the top ten supply 9.5% to 12% of the sample.

Another Seattle source contributed samples from volunteer blood donors who had recovered from COVID-19. Collaborating institutions collected whole blood in K2EDTA tubes following their own protocols. For TCRbeta analysis, collaborator samples were shipped as frozen whole blood, as isolated PBMCs, or as DNA extracted from either sample type. The CDR3 starts with the cysteine, ends with the phenylalanine, and has 15 residues. The sequence is cut down to CDR3 DNA, 45 bases in frame from base 1. For CDR1 and CDR2, the germline V gene lists SGHTA and FQGNSA. Between the V and J ends, shortened by 4 bases and 5 bases respectively, the junction contains 14 bases.

This TCR was recovered from a man in his fifties or sixties who had recovered from COVID-19. Material: peripheral blood. The rearrangement joined TRBV7-2 to TRBJ2-2; no D gene call is confident. The CDR3 protein is CASSSPVPRTGELFF. At the DNA level, the sequence is TGTGCCAGCAGCTCCCCCGTTCCGAGGACCGGGGAGCTGTTTTTT.